This T cell receptor beta chain was observed in a study of naive and memory T cell subsets. Points from the study as a whole: RNA-based TCR counts may shift with T cell activation and differentiation. Over 85% of naive TCR sequences appeared only once after error correction, unlike memory subsets.

The CDR3 sequence is 14 residues long. After removal of 6 bases from V and 3 bases from J, the junction contained 4 bases not matched to a gene. Germline V CDR1 and CDR2: MNHNS, SASEGT. As for this clonotype: The antigen remains undetermined.

Two oligonucleotides, mixed equimolar, formed the beta constant-region primer covering TRBC1 and TRBC2. Ligated cDNA was amplified by four rounds of PCR with nested alpha and beta constant-region primers and SP2. Ligation attached a single-stranded oligonucleotide with a 12-nucleotide UMI and the SP2 primer to the cDNA 3' end. TCRdb reprocessed the UMI-ligation and nested PCR reads with MiXCR, giving one entry per CDR3 protein. The repertoire holds some 110,000 distinct CDR3 sequences, 30% to 45% seen once, with approximately 0.88% in the top ten. The source material was central memory CD4+ T cells from blood. This sequence was found in a human donor in good health. The rearrangement uses TRBV6-1 and TRBJ2-3, with 9 bases that match TRBD1. The CDR3 loop is CASSRDRVTDTQYF. As DNA, the CDR3 is TGTGCCAGCAGCAGGGACAGGGTGACAGATACGCAGTATTTT.